A selection of T cell receptor beta chains follows, all from one sample in a study of T cells in Graves' hyperthyroidism and ophthalmopathy. TCRdb reanalysed the multiplex PCR reads using MiXCR and keeps one entry per CDR3 protein. The sample lists some 570,000 distinct CDR3 sequences; 13% to 15% were seen once. What was sequenced was blood. The receptors were gathered from a woman under 30 with Graves' ophthalmopathy. The CDR3 runs from the conserved cysteine through the conserved F or W. The order of the fields is clone size, V gene, D gene, J gene, CDR3 protein, CDR3 DNA. D genes are given only for firm matches. Only part of the rows carry a size: once, few, many, or a class if the clone is expanded.

few	TRBV5-4	-	TRBJ2-7	CASSQQAGLRSYEQYF	TGTGCCAGCAGCCAGCAGGCGGGCCTACGCTCCTACGAGCAGTACTTC
-	TRBV10-3	-	TRBJ2-1	CAISERDSYNEQFF	TGTGCCATCAGTGAGAGGGACTCCTACAATGAGCAGTTCTTC
many	TRBV20-1	TRBD2	TRBJ2-7	CSARPAGLAGGGGGSPYEQYF	TGCAGTGCTAGACCCGCAGGGTTAGCGGGAGGTGGGGGTGGAAGTCCCTACGAGCAGTACTTC
-	TRBV18	TRBD2	TRBJ2-1	CASSPPGEGSYNEQFF	TGTGCCAGCTCACCACCAGGGGAGGGTTCGTACAATGAGCAGTTCTTC
many	TRBV7-2	TRBD2	TRBJ2-7	CASSLRTSGSTYEQYF	TGTGCCAGCAGCCTTCGGACTAGCGGGTCGACCTACGAGCAGTACTTC
few	TRBV6-5	-	TRBJ2-2	CASSYTPSGELFF	TGTGCCAGCAGTTATACCCCGTCGGGGGAGCTGTTTTTT
many	TRBV11-2	-	TRBJ1-6	CASSLAGLRVQNSPLHF	TGTGCCAGCAGCTTAGCGGGACTGAGGGTCCAAAATTCACCCCTCCACTTT
many	TRBV10-3	TRBD1	TRBJ1-4	CAISDKGGADEKLFF	TGTGCCATCAGTGATAAAGGGGGCGCAGACGAAAAACTGTTTTTT
many	TRBV10-3	TRBD2	TRBJ2-1	CAISDGAGEVYNEQFF	TGTGCCATCAGTGACGGAGCGGGAGAAGTTTACAATGAGCAGTTCTTC
-	TRBV24-1	TRBD1	TRBJ2-2	CATSDPGTGGAIAGELFF	TGTGCCACCAGTGATCCCGGGACAGGGGGCGCTATCGCCGGGGAGCTGTTTTTT
few	TRBV6-1	TRBD1	TRBJ2-1	CASSEATGTGGGVQFF	TGTGCCAGCAGTGAGGCCACCGGGACAGGGGGCGGGGTACAGTTCTTC
-	TRBV3-1	TRBD2	TRBJ2-1	CASSPGLANNEQFF	TGTGCCAGCAGCCCGGGACTAGCGAACAATGAGCAGTTCTTC
few	TRBV11-2	-	TRBJ1-4	CASSLDSRGAGLLNEKLFF	TGTGCCAGCAGCTTAGATTCTCGAGGAGCAGGGTTATTGAATGAAAAACTGTTTTTT
many	TRBV27	TRBD2	TRBJ2-7	CASSLRASGRIYEQYF	TGTGCCAGCAGTTTAAGGGCTAGCGGGAGGATTTACGAGCAGTACTTC
few	TRBV5-8	-	TRBJ2-5	CASSYGGDGRETQYF	TGTGCCAGCAGCTACGGCGGGGACGGTAGGGAGACCCAGTACTTC
many	TRBV27	-	TRBJ2-7	CASTPGGGSIGSYEQYF	TGTGCCAGCACTCCGGGTGGAGGGAGTATCGGTTCCTACGAGCAGTACTTC
many	TRBV2	-	TRBJ2-2	CASSGPDGNTGELFF	TGTGCCAGCAGTGGCCCCGACGGGAACACCGGGGAGCTGTTTTTT
-	TRBV2	-	TRBJ1-2	CASSAERYGYTF	TGTGCCAGCAGTGCCGAGCGCTATGGCTACACCTTC
-	TRBV4-3	TRBD1	TRBJ1-6	CASSLHGTGRFINSPLHF	TGCGCCAGCAGCCTCCATGGGACAGGGAGATTTATAAATTCACCCCTCCACTTT
many	TRBV7-3	TRBD2	TRBJ2-3	CASSLAYSGGTDTQYF	TGTGCCAGCAGCTTAGCATACAGCGGGGGCACAGATACGCAGTATTTT
-	TRBV12-3/TRBV12-4	TRBD1	TRBJ1-1	CASRARQGPSTEAFF	TGTGCCAGCAGGGCGCGACAGGGGCCTAGCACTGAAGCTTTCTTT
many	TRBV28	TRBD1	TRBJ1-1	CASSPRTGITEAFF	TGTGCCAGCAGTCCCAGGACAGGGATCACTGAAGCTTTCTTT
many	TRBV11-1	TRBD1	TRBJ1-2	CASSLAPGQGMGYTF	TGTGCCAGCAGCTTAGCGCCGGGACAGGGGATGGGCTACACCTTC
-	TRBV9	-	TRBJ2-2	CASSPLVIVKAGEMFF	TGTGCCAGCAGCCCCCTCGTTATTGTGAAAGCCGGGGAGATGTTTTTT
many	TRBV20-1	TRBD1	TRBJ2-7	CSARVGDRITYEQYF	TGCAGTGCTAGAGTGGGGGACAGGATTACCTACGAGCAGTACTTC
-	TRBV28	TRBD2	TRBJ2-3	CASSLGSGSGLTQYF	TGTGCCAGCAGTTTGGGTAGCGGGAGTGGTTTGACGCAGTATTTT
many	TRBV7-3	TRBD1	TRBJ2-7	CASSRNRGPRRRSYEQYF	TGTGCCAGCAGCCGGAACAGGGGTCCGCGACGAAGGAGCTACGAGCAGTACTTC
many	TRBV7-8	-	TRBJ2-1	CASSLEGLGGYEQFF	TGTGCCAGCAGCTTAGAGGGACTAGGGGGCTATGAGCAGTTCTTC
many	TRBV20-1	TRBD2	TRBJ2-1	CSARDRLAGLDEQFF	TGCAGTGCTAGAGATCGGCTAGCGGGGTTGGATGAGCAGTTCTTC
-	TRBV5-6	-	TRBJ1-4	CASSLPLYAIKNEKLFF	TGTGCCAGCAGCTTGCCACTCTATGCCATAAAAAATGAAAAACTGTTTTTT
many	TRBV6-1	-	TRBJ2-7	CASSYGLHYEQYF	TGTGCCAGCAGTTACGGGCTCCACTACGAGCAGTACTTC
-	TRBV15	-	TRBJ1-2	CATSRDRVFYGYTF	TGTGCCACCAGCAGAGATCGGGTTTTCTATGGCTACACCTTC
many	TRBV4-2	-	TRBJ2-5	CASSQGEAETQYF	TGTGCCAGCAGCCAAGGGGAAGCAGAGACCCAGTACTTC
-	TRBV11-2	-	TRBJ2-2	CASSLDGELYTGELFF	TGTGCCAGCAGCTTAGATGGGGAACTATACACCGGGGAGCTGTTTTTT